This T cell receptor (beta chain) stems from a study of blood T cell repertoires in COVID-19. A few counts support this clone. Here immunoSEQ multiplex PCR was the method, and the copy in TCRdb shows in-frame clones only, minus some. The sample includes around 84,000 clones, around 78% of them seen just once. Germline V lookup: CDR1 MNHNS, CDR2 SASEGT. The V and J ends lost 0 bases and 4 bases respectively, with 12 bases between them. The CDR3 covers 15 residues. The sequenced material came from peripheral blood. The origin of this receptor is a man in his 60s with COVID-19, enrolled during active disease. The chain carries TRBV6-1 and TRBJ1-2; D call uncertain. The CDR3: CASSEAARDSYGYTF. CDR3 in DNA: TGTGCCAGCAGTGAAGCGGCACGTGATTCCTATGGCTACACCTTC.